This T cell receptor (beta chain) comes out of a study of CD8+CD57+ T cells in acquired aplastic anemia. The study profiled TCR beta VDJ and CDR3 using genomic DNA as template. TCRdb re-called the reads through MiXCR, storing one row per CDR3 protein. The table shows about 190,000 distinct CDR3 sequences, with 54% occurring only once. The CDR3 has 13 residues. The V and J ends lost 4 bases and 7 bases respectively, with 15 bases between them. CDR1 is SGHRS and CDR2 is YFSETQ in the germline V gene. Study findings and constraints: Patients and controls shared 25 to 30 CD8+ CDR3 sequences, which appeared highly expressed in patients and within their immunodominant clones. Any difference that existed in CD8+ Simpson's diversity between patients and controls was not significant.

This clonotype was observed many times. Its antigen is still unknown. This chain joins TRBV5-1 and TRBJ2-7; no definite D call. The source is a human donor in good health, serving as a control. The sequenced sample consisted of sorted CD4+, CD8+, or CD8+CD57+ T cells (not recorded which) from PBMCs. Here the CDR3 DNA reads TGCGCCAGCAGCCCAGGCCCCAACCTAGAGCAGTACTTC. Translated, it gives CASSPGPNLEQYF.